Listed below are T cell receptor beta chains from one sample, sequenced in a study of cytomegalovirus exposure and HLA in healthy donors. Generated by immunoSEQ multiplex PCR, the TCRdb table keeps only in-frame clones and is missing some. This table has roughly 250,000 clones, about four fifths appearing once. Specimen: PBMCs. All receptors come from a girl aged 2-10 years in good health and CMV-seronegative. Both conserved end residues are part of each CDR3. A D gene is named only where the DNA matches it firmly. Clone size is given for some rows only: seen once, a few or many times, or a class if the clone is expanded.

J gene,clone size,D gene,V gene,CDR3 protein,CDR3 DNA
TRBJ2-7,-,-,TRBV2,CASSEGGLVLYEQYF,TGTGCCAGCAGTGAGGGAGGACTGGTCCTCTACGAGCAGTACTTC
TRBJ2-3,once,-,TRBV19,CASSMATWQDTDTQYF,TGTGCCAGTAGTATGGCGACATGGCAAGACACAGATACGCAGTATTTT
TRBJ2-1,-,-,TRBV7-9,CASSPTQPSYNEQFF,TGTGCCAGCAGCCCCACACAACCCTCCTACAATGAGCAGTTCTTC
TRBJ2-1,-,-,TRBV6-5,CASSSRGGQVYNEQFF,TGTGCCAGCAGTTCGAGGGGAGGTCAGGTCTACAATGAGCAGTTCTTC
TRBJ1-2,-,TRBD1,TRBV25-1,CASRSSRDRHYGYTF,TGTGCCAGCAGGAGTTCCCGGGACAGGCACTATGGCTACACCTTC
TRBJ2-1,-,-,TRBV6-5,CASSSPLSPYNEQFF,TGTGCCAGCAGTTCCCCCCTCTCCCCCTACAATGAGCAGTTCTTC
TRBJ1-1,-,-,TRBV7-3,CASTASGAAEAFF,TGTGCCAGCACCGCGTCTGGGGCCGCTGAAGCTTTCTTT
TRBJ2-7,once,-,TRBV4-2,CASSQEQGVLYEQYF,TGTGCCAGCAGCCAAGAGCAGGGCGTCCTTTACGAGCAGTACTTC
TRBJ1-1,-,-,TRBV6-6,CASSYSMNTEAFF,TGTGCCAGCAGTTACTCCATGAACACTGAAGCTTTCTTT
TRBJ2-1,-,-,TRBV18,CASSPPHPRGYNEQFF,TGTGCCAGCTCACCACCGCACCCCCGCGGTTACAATGAGCAGTTCTTC
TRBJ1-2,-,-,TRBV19,CATRQDYGYTF,TGTGCCACAAGACAGGACTATGGCTACACCTTC
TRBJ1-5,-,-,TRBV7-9,CASSLGSVQEPQHF,TGTGCCAGCAGCTTAGGATCAGTACAGGAGCCCCAGCATTTT
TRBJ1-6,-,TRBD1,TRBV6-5,CASRTNYGQGSPLHF,TGTGCCAGCAGGACTAATTACGGACAGGGTTCACCCCTCCACTTT
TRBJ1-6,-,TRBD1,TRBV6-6,CASSQSGTVKNSPLHF,TGTGCCAGCAGTCAATCCGGGACAGTGAAAAATTCACCCCTCCACTTT
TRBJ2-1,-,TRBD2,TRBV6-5,CASSLAGGPNEQFF,TGTGCCAGCAGTCTAGCGGGGGGGCCCAATGAGCAGTTCTTC
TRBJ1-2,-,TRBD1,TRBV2,CASSGRDRGLLGYTF,TGTGCCAGCAGTGGCCGGGACAGGGGTTTGTTGGGCTACACCTTC
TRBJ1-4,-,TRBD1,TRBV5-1,CASSSEAGGFEKLFF,TGCGCCAGCAGCTCGGAGGCAGGGGGATTCGAAAAACTGTTTTTT
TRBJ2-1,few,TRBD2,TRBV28,CASDRGSGYEQFF,TGTGCCAGCGATCGCGGGAGTGGCTATGAGCAGTTCTTC